This paragraph covers one T cell receptor beta chain sequence. This entry comes from a study of technical replicates of blood from a few donors. Assay: immunoSEQ multiplex PCR; the TCRdb copy retains only in-frame clones and omits some. The data show approximately 70,000 clones, less than 98% seen once. Trimming took 1 base from V and 0 from J; bases not matched to a gene: 1. The germline CDR1 and CDR2 sequences are LGHNA and YNFKEQ. The CDR3 has 15 residues. The gene calls are TRBV4-2 and TRBJ2-7, with TRBD1 matching over 9 bases. Sequences were obtained from T cells isolated from PBMCs. This receptor was obtained from a human donor in good health. The CDR3 DNA reads TGTGCCAGCAGCCAAGTACAGGGGGCCTCCTACGAGCAGTACTTC. Translating gives CASSQVQGASYEQYF.